This T cell receptor (beta chain) was sequenced during a study of T-cell memory formation after mild COVID-19. Study as a whole: Each donor largely had its own TCR clusters. Study-level points and caveats: Most CD4+ clones that shrank were in CM and EM, while CD8+ ones turned up in EMRA. Contracting clones from day 15 to 85 showed balanced CD4/CD8; later expanders favored CD4+.

The CDR3 has 16 amino acids. With 2 bases removed from V and 5 bases from J, the gap between germline ends came to 13 bases. Germline CDR1 is MNHEY and CDR2 is SVGAGI. Amplification by 5'RACE using constant-segment primers produced TCR alpha and TCR beta cDNA libraries that carried sample barcodes and UMIs. TCRdb re-analysed the 5' RACE reads in MiXCR, keeping a single row per CDR3 protein. Of about 200,000 distinct CDR3 sequences in the sample, over 9% were seen once. This clonotype was counted ten times or more. Its specificity is not known. The TCR was taken from a young man who had mild COVID-19 (a few samples of this study predate the infection). Cell type and time point are not known. The chain uses TRBV6-5 and TRBJ1-6, with a weak D call TRBD1 (5 bases). Sequenced: PBMCs or a T cell subset sorted from them (not recorded which). The CDR3 spells CASSYGTLRHNSPLHF. The CDR3 DNA is TGTGCCAGCAGTTACGGGACCTTACGGCATAATTCACCCCTCCACTTT.